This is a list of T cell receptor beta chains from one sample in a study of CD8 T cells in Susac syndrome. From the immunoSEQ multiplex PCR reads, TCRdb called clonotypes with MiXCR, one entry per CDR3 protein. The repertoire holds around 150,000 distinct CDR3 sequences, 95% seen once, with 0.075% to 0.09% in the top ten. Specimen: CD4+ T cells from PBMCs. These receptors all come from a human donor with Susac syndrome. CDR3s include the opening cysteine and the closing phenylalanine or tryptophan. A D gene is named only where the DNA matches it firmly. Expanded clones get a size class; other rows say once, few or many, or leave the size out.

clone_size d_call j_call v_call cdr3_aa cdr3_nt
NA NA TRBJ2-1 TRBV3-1 CASSNWQDNEQFF TGTGCCAGCAGCAACTGGCAGGACAATGAGCAGTTCTTC
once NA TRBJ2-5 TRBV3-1 CASSFFGETQYF TGTGCCAGCAGCTTTTTTGGGGAGACCCAGTACTTC
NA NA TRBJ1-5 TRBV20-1 CSAGTGPEWPQHF TGCAGTGCGGGAACAGGGCCTGAGTGGCCCCAGCATTTT
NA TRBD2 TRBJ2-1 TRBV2 CASSGGGGSYNEQFF TGTGCCAGCAGTGGGGGCGGGGGATCCTACAATGAGCAGTTCTTC
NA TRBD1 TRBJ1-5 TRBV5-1 CASSLGTGVLQPQHF TGCGCCAGCAGCTTGGGGACAGGAGTTCTTCAGCCCCAGCATTTT
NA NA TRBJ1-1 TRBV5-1 CASSLRSGRDTEAFF TGCGCCAGCAGCTTGAGGTCAGGGCGAGACACTGAAGCTTTCTTT
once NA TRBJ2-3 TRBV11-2 CASSLDRADTQYF TGTGCCAGCAGCTTAGATAGGGCGGATACGCAGTATTTT
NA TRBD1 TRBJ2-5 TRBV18 CASSPLRGGWETQYF TGTGCCAGCTCACCACTAAGAGGGGGCTGGGAGACCCAGTACTTC
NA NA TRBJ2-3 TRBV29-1 CSVEGSTDTQYF TGCAGCGTTGAGGGGTCCACAGATACGCAGTATTTT
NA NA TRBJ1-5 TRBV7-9 CASSLENQPQHF TGTGCCAGCAGCTTAGAGAATCAGCCCCAGCATTTT
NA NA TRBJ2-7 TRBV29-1 CSVSRQFDYEQYF TGCAGCGTAAGTAGACAATTCGACTACGAGCAGTACTTC
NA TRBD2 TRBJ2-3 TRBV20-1 CSLGTSGWLGTDTQYF TGCAGTCTTGGGACTAGCGGGTGGCTAGGGACAGATACGCAGTATTTT
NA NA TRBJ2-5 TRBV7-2 CASRETQYF TGTGCCAGCAGGGAGACCCAGTACTTC
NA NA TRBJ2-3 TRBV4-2 CASSPLGGTDTQYF TGTGCCAGCAGCCCCCTCGGAGGGACAGATACGCAGTATTTT
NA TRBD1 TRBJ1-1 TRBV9 CASSVDGDRGTRAFF TGTGCCAGCAGCGTAGACGGGGACAGGGGGACTCGAGCTTTCTTT
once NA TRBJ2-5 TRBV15 CATSRDLSPQYF TGTGCCACCAGCAGAGATCTTAGCCCCCAGTACTTC
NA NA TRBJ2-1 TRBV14 CASSLSGPSPEQFF TGTGCCAGCAGCCTCAGCGGGCCCAGCCCTGAGCAGTTCTTC
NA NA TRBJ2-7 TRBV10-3 CAIRPDTSYEQYF TGTGCCATTCGACCGGACACCTCCTACGAGCAGTACTTC
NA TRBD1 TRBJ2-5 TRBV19 CASSPTGGAKTQYF TGTGCCAGTAGCCCAACAGGGGGCGCGAAGACCCAGTACTTC
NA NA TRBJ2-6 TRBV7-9 CASSSPGRNSGANVLTF TGTGCCAGCAGCTCCCCGGGACGGAACTCTGGGGCCAACGTCCTGACTTTC
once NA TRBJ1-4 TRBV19 CASTSWGEKLFF TGTGCCAGTACCTCGTGGGGCGAAAAACTGTTTTTT
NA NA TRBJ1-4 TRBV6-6 CASSPADTGRREKLFF TGTGCCAGCAGTCCTGCCGATACGGGACGTCGTGAAAAACTGTTTTTT
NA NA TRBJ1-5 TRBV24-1 CATSEGTSNQPQHF TGTGCCACCAGTGAGGGGACTAGCAATCAGCCCCAGCATTTT
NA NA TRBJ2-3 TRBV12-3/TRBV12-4 CASRFKEWDTQYF TGTGCCAGCAGATTCAAGGAATGGGATACGCAGTATTTT
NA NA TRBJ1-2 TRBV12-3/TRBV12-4 CASSRQKGSYGYTF TGTGCCAGCAGCAGACAGAAAGGCTCCTATGGCTACACCTTC
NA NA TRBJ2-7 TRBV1 CTSSPRRVSSYEQYF TGCACCAGCAGCCCTCGGAGGGTGAGCTCCTACGAGCAGTACTTC
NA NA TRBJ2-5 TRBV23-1 CASRRQSQYF TGCGCCAGCAGACGCCAGTCCCAGTACTTC